This T cell receptor beta chain was profiled in a study of blood T cell repertoires in COVID-19. The wider study: Acute and convalescent COVID-19 specimens originated in the United States, Italy and Spain.

Germline V gives CDR1 MDHEN, CDR2 SYDVKM. V dropped 1 base and J dropped 0; count of bases not matched to a gene: 1. This CDR3 region has 15 residues. Seattle patient enrollment occurred during active infection, with longitudinal follow-up thereafter. Original analysis: From reference gene primer amplification, estimates of nucleated cell counts were derived. Produced via immunoSEQ multiplex PCR; TCRdb's table is partial and in-frame only. That table gives V, J and clone size, and the DNA gave D and trimming. The profile shows hundreds of thousands of clones, 75% to 90% of them singletons. The source is a woman in her sixties or seventies with COVID-19, enrolled during active disease. Source material: peripheral blood. The chain is built from TRBV28 and TRBJ2-3; 7 bases line up with TRBD1. The CDR3 sequence is CASSLSQGSTDTQYF. Here the CDR3 DNA reads TGTGCCAGCAGTTTATCACAGGGGAGCACAGATACGCAGTATTTT. The whole variable domain, remainder taken from reference TRBV28 and TRBJ2-3, is DVKVTQSSRYLVKRTGEKVFLECVQDMDHENMFWYRQDPGLGLRLIYFSYDVKMKEKGDIPEGYSVSREKKERFSLILESASTNQTSMYLCASSLSQGSTDTQYFGPGTRLTVL.